Listed below are T cell receptor beta chains from one sample, sequenced in a study of blood T cell repertoires in COVID-19. TCRdb keeps only in-frame clones here, not all; method: immunoSEQ multiplex PCR. The sample has about 230,000 clones, around 84% seen once. The sample consisted of peripheral blood. The source of these receptors is a woman in her forties who had recovered from COVID-19. The CDR3 runs from the conserved cysteine through the conserved F or W. A D gene is named only where the DNA matches it firmly. The size field is filled for only some rows; it gives once, few, many or a size class.

clone size: NA
D gene: NA
J gene: TRBJ2-7
V gene: TRBV5-1
CDR3 protein: CASSLGTPSYEQYF
CDR3 DNA: TGCGCCAGCAGCTTGGGGACACCATCCTACGAGCAGTACTTC

clone size: NA
D gene: NA
J gene: TRBJ2-1
V gene: TRBV24-1
CDR3 protein: CATSAGGDSYNEQFF
CDR3 DNA: TGTGCCACCAGTGCCGGCGGGGACTCCTACAATGAGCAGTTCTTC

clone size: NA
D gene: NA
J gene: TRBJ1-5
V gene: TRBV5-5
CDR3 protein: CASSLIGGWTSNQPQHF
CDR3 DNA: TGTGCCAGCAGCTTGATTGGGGGCTGGACTTCAAATCAGCCCCAGCATTTT

clone size: NA
D gene: TRBD2
J gene: TRBJ2-3
V gene: TRBV5-1
CDR3 protein: CASSLSSGGGDTQYF
CDR3 DNA: TGCGCCAGCAGCTTGAGTAGCGGGGGCGGAGATACGCAGTATTTT

clone size: once
D gene: NA
J gene: TRBJ1-6
V gene: TRBV28
CDR3 protein: CASSSNSGKSPLHF
CDR3 DNA: TGTGCCAGCAGTTCTAATTCAGGAAAATCACCCCTCCACTTT

clone size: NA
D gene: NA
J gene: TRBJ2-3
V gene: TRBV6-5
CDR3 protein: CASGVRGADPQYF
CDR3 DNA: TGTGCCAGCGGGGTCAGGGGGGCAGATCCGCAGTATTTT

clone size: NA
D gene: NA
J gene: TRBJ2-1
V gene: TRBV3-1/TRBV3-2
CDR3 protein: CASSRGDRGALYNEQFF
CDR3 DNA: TGTGCCAGCAGCAGAGGGGACCGGGGGGCTCTCTACAATGAGCAGTTCTTC

clone size: NA
D gene: NA
J gene: TRBJ1-2
V gene: TRBV7-2
CDR3 protein: CASSFGGINYGYTF
CDR3 DNA: TGTGCCAGCAGCTTTGGAGGAATTAACTATGGCTACACCTTC

clone size: NA
D gene: TRBD1
J gene: TRBJ1-5
V gene: TRBV6-2/TRBV6-3
CDR3 protein: CASSSGQGAPQHF
CDR3 DNA: TGTGCCAGCAGTTCGGGACAGGGGGCACCCCAGCATTTT

clone size: NA
D gene: TRBD1
J gene: TRBJ1-2
V gene: TRBV11-3
CDR3 protein: CASSLDGTGGGYTF
CDR3 DNA: TGTGCCAGCAGCTTAGATGGGACAGGTGGCGGCTACACCTTC

clone size: NA
D gene: NA
J gene: TRBJ1-6
V gene: TRBV6-5
CDR3 protein: CASKLRQEGSPLHF
CDR3 DNA: TGTGCCAGTAAACTTCGGCAGGAGGGTTCACCCCTCCACTTT

clone size: NA
D gene: TRBD1
J gene: TRBJ1-1
V gene: TRBV29-1
CDR3 protein: CSVYGTVNTEAFF
CDR3 DNA: TGCAGCGTATACGGGACAGTTAACACTGAAGCTTTCTTT

clone size: NA
D gene: TRBD2
J gene: TRBJ2-7
V gene: TRBV7-2
CDR3 protein: CASSSSSGDTYEQYF
CDR3 DNA: TGTGCCAGCAGCTCTTCTAGCGGGGATACCTACGAGCAGTACTTC

clone size: NA
D gene: NA
J gene: TRBJ1-1
V gene: TRBV7-2
CDR3 protein: CASSHDYSNTEAFF
CDR3 DNA: TGTGCCAGCAGCCATGATTACTCGAACACTGAAGCTTTCTTT

clone size: NA
D gene: NA
J gene: TRBJ2-1
V gene: TRBV19
CDR3 protein: CASSNTGYQSEQFF
CDR3 DNA: TGTGCCAGTAGTAACACAGGGTATCAATCTGAGCAGTTCTTC

clone size: NA
D gene: NA
J gene: TRBJ2-7
V gene: TRBV7-2
CDR3 protein: CASSIRPGLVSYEQYF
CDR3 DNA: TGTGCCAGCAGCATCCGACCGGGTCTTGTATCCTACGAGCAGTACTTC

clone size: NA
D gene: NA
J gene: TRBJ2-3
V gene: TRBV2
CDR3 protein: CASSVAGNTDTQYF
CDR3 DNA: TGTGCCAGCAGTGTTGCGGGGAACACAGATACGCAGTATTTT

clone size: few
D gene: TRBD1
J gene: TRBJ2-7
V gene: TRBV11-2
CDR3 protein: CASSIGTGGNEQYF
CDR3 DNA: TGTGCCAGCAGCATCGGGACAGGGGGCAACGAGCAGTACTTC

clone size: NA
D gene: TRBD1
J gene: TRBJ1-2
V gene: TRBV5-4
CDR3 protein: CASSLWPGQGYKGYTF
CDR3 DNA: TGTGCCAGCAGCTTATGGCCGGGACAGGGGTATAAGGGCTACACCTTC

clone size: many
D gene: NA
J gene: TRBJ1-1
V gene: TRBV9
CDR3 protein: CASSVGPVLEAFF
CDR3 DNA: TGTGCCAGCAGCGTAGGGCCAGTCCTTGAAGCTTTCTTT